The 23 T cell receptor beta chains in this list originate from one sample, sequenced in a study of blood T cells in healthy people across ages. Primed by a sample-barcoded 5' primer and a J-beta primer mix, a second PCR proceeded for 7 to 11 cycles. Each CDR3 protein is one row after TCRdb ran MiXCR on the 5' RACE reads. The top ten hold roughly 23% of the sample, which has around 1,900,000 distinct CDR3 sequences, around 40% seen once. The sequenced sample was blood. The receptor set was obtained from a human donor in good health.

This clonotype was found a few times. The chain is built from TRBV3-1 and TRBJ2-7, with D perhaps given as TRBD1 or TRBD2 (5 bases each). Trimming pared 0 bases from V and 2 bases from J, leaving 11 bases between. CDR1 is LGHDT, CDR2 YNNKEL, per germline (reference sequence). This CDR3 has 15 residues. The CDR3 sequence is CASSQDLEGPYEQYF. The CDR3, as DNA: TGTGCCAGCAGCCAAGATCTAGAGGGGCCCTACGAGCAGTACTTC.

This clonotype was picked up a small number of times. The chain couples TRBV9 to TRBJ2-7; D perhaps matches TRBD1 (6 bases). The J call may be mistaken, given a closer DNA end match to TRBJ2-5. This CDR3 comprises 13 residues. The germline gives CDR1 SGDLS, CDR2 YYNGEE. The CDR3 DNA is TGTGCCAGCAGCGTAGTGGGGGCCGGGACCCAGTACTTC. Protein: CASSVVGAGTQYF.

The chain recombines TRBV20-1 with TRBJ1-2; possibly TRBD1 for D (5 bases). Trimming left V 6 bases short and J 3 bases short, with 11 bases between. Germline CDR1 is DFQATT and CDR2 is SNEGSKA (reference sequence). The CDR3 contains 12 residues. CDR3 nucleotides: TGCAGTGCATGGAGAGGGGACTATGGCTACACCTTC. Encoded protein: CSAWRGDYGYTF.

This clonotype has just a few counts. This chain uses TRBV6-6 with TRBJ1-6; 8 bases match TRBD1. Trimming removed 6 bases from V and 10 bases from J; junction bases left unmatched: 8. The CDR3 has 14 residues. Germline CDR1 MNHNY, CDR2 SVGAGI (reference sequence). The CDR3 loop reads CASSPAQGASPLHF. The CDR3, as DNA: TGTGCCAGCAGCCCGGCGCAGGGGGCCTCACCCCTCCACTTT.

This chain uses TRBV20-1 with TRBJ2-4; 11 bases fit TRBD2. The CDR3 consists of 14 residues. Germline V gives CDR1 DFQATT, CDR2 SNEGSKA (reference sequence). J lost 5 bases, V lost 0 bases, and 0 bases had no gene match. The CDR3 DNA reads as TGCAGTGCTAGAGATAGCGGGGGGGAAAACATTCAGTACTTC. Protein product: CSARDSGGENIQYF.

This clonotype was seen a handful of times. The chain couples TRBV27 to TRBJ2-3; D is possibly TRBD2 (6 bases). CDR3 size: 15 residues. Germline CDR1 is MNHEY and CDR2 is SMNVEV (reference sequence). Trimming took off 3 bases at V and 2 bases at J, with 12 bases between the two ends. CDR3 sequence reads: CASSFGGELTDTQYF. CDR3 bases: TGTGCCAGCAGTTTCGGCGGGGAGCTCACAGATACGCAGTATTTT.

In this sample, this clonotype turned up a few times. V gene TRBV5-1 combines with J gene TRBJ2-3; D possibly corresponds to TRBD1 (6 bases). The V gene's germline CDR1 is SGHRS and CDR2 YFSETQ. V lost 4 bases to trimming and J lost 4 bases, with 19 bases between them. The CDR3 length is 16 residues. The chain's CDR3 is CASSPGTGNRADTQYF. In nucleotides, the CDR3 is TGCGCCAGCAGCCCCGGCACAGGGAATCGGGCAGATACGCAGTATTTT.

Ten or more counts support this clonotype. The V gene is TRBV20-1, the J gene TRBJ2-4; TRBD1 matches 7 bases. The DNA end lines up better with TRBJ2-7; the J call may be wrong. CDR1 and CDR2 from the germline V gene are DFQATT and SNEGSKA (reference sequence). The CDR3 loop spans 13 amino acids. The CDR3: CSATRDRGYEQYF. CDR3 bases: TGCAGTGCTACGAGGGACAGAGGCTACGAGCAGTACTTC.

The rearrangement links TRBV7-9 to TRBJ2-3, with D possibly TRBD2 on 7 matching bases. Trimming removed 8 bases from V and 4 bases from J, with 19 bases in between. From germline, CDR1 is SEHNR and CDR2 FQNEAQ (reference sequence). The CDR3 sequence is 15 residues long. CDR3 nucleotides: TGTGCCAGCGTGGGGGGGCCCCCGTGGCCAGATACGCAGTATTTT. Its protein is CASVGGPPWPDTQYF.

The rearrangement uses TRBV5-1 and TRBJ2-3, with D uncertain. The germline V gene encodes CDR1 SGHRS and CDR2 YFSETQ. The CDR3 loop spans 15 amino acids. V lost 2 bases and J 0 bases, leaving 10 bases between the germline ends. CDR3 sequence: CASSFLGKSTDTQYF. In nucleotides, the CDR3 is TGCGCCAGCAGCTTCCTGGGAAAGAGCACAGATACGCAGTATTTT.

The CDR3 nucleotides read TGTGCCAGCAGCGGCGGCGAGGGGACCAATCAGCCCCAGCATTTT. This encodes CASSGGEGTNQPQHF. V and J are TRBV7-3 and TRBJ1-5; TRBD1 is a possible D gene (5 bases). Trimming took 5 bases from V and 3 from J, leaving 14 bases between them. Germline lookup yields CDR1 SGHTA and CDR2 FQGTGA. The CDR3 covers 15 residues.

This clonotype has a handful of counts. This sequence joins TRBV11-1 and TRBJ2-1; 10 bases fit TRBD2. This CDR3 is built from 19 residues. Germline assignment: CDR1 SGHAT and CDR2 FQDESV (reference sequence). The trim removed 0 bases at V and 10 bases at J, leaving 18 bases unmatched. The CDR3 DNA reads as TGTGCCAGCAGCTTAGCCCTGGACGTACTAGCGGGGCGTTCCTGGGAGCAGTTCTTC. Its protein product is CASSLALDVLAGRSWEQFF. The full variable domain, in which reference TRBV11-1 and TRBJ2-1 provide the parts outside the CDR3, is EAEVAQSPRYKITEKSQAVAFWCDPISGHATLYWYRQILGQGPELLVQFQDESVVDDSQLPKDRFSAERLKGVDSTLKIQPAELGDSAMYLCASSLALDVLAGRSWEQFFGPGTRLTVL.

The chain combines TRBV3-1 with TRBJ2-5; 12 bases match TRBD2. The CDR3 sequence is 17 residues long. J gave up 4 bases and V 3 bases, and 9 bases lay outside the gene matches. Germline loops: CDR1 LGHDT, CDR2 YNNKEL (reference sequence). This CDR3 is CASSHGLAGGLIETQYF. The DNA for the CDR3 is TGTGCCAGCAGCCACGGGCTAGCGGGGGGGTTAATAGAGACCCAGTACTTC.

CDR3 amino acids: CASRGERLTNYEQYF. Here the CDR3 DNA reads TGTGCCAGCCGGGGGGAGAGGTTAACAAACTACGAGCAGTACTTC. The gene calls are TRBV28 and TRBJ2-5; 7 positions match TRBD2. The DNA end favors TRBJ2-7, so the J call may be wrong. The CDR3 sequence is 15 residues long. In germline, CDR1 is MDHEN, CDR2 SYDVKM.

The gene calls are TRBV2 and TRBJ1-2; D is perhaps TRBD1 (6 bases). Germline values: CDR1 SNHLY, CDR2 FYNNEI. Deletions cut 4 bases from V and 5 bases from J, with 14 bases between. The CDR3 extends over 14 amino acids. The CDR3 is CASSGAGATYGYTF. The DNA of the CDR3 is TGTGCCAGCAGTGGCGCAGGGGCAACTTATGGCTACACCTTC.

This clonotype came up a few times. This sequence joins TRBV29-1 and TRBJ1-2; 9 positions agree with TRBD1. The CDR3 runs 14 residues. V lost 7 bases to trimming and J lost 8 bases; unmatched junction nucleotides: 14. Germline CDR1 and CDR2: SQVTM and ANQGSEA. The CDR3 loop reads CSAEPPGQGIGYTF. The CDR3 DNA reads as TGCAGCGCCGAACCACCGGGACAGGGAATCGGCTACACCTTC.

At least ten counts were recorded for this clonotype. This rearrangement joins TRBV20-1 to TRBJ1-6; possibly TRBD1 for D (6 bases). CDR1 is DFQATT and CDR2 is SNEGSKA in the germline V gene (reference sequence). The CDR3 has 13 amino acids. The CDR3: CSARDTYNSPLHF. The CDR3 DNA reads TGCAGCGCTCGGGACACCTATAATTCACCCCTCCACTTT.

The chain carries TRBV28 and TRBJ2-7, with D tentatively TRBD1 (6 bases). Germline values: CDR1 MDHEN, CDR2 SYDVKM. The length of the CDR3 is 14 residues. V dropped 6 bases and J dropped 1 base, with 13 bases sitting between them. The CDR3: CASRSPQGSYEQYF. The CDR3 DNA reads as TGTGCCAGCAGATCCCCCCAGGGGTCCTACGAGCAGTACTTC.

The CDR3 nucleotides read TGCGCCAGCAGCCCGGACAGCAAAGAGGAGACCCAGTACTTC. Its translation: CASSPDSKEETQYF. V gene TRBV5-1 combines with J gene TRBJ2-5; D is possibly TRBD1 (6 bases). The CDR3 sequence is 14 residues long. Germline lookup yields CDR1 SGHRS and CDR2 YFSETQ. V lost 4 bases, J lost 5 bases, and 15 bases lay in between.

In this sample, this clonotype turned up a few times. CDR3 region: CASRRQDLETQYF. CDR3 nucleotides: TGTGCCAGCAGAAGACAGGATTTGGAGACCCAGTACTTC. The chain employs TRBV6-1 and TRBJ2-5, with D perhaps TRBD1 (6 bases). Trimming pared 6 bases from V and 5 bases from J, leaving 13 bases between. The length of the CDR3 is 13 residues. Germline CDR1 is MNHNS and CDR2 is SASEGT.

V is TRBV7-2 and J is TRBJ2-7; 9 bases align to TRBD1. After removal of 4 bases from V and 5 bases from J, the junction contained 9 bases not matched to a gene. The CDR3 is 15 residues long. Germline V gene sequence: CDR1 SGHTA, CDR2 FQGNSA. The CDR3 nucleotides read TGTGCCAGCAGCTCCCTGACAGGGGGGTCCCACGAGCAGTACTTC. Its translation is CASSSLTGGSHEQYF.

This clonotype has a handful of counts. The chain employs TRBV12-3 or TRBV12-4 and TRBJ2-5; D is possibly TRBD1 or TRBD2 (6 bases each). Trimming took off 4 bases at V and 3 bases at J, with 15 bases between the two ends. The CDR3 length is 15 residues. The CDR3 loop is CASSSAGHKKETQYF. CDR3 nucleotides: TGTGCCAGCAGTTCCGCGGGACATAAGAAAGAGACCCAGTACTTC.

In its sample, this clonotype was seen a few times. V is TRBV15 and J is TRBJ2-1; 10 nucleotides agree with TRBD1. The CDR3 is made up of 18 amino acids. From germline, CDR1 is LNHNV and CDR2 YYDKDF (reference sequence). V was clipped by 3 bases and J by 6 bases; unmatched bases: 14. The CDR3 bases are TGTGCCACCAGCAGGTCAGCCTTGACAGGGGGCTTGGGCAATGAGCAGTTCTTC. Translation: CATSRSALTGGLGNEQFF.